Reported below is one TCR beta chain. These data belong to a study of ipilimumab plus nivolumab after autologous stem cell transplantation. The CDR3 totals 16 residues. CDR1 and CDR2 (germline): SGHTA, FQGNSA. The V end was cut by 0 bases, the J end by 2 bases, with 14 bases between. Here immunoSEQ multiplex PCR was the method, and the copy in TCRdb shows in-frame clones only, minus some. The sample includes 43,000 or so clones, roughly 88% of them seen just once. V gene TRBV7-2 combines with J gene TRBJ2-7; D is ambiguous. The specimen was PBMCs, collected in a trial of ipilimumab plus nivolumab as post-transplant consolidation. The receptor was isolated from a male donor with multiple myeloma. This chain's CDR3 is CASSLAPGRGTYEQYF. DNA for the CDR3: TGTGCCAGCAGCTTAGCCCCGGGCCGCGGCACCTACGAGCAGTACTTC.